This T cell receptor beta chain derives from a study of CD8 T cells in Susac syndrome. Germline V CDR1 and CDR2: SGDLS, YYNGEE. With 3 bases removed from V and 2 bases from J, the gap between germline ends came to 6 bases. The CDR3 covers 13 residues. Reverse transcription of about 0.5 to 1 ug RNA was carried out with random hexamers. Using its own MiXCR run on the immunoSEQ multiplex PCR reads, TCRdb lists one record per CDR3 protein. The sample records some 300,000 distinct CDR3 sequences, roughly 85% being singletons. Negative isolation was used for CD8+ and CD4+ T cells and FACS enrichment for TEMRA cells.

Source material: CD8+ T cells from PBMCs. V usage is TRBV9 and J usage is TRBJ1-3; D gene ambiguous. This clonotype was sampled from a human donor with multiple sclerosis. CDR3 in DNA: TGTGCCAGCAGCGAGACAACTGGAAACACCATATATTTT. It specifies CASSETTGNTIYF.